This T cell receptor (beta chain) was observed in a study of response to subunit inactivated influenza vaccine (dated by TCRdb to the late 2010s). In the study overall: To follow how T cells responded to a trivalent subunit inactivated influenza vaccine, the researchers relied on deep quantitative profiling of the T cell receptor repertoire. The investigation overall reported the following: The authors proposed that each seasonal influenza vaccination may bring in only a limited number of new T cells.

This clonotype was observed many times. What this receptor recognizes is not known. Per-nucleotide qualities are absent, and no much larger clonotype sits a single base away. The library was produced with RT-PCR. The data were produced on an Illumina HiSeq 2500. Using fastp at Q25 and MiXCR, TCRdb reprocessed the public reads and kept productive beta chains. Rows with a matching CDR3 protein are joined into one entry that keeps the most common DNA and genes. The sample records approximately 700,000 distinct CDR3 sequences, 15% to 19% of which are singletons. Clones ranked in the top ten supply 9.5% to 13% of the sample. The cysteine opens and the phenylalanine closes a CDR3 of 19 amino acids. Only the CDR3 portion is preserved as DNA: 57 bases, with reading frame beginning at the first base. CDR1 and CDR2 are drawn from the germline V gene: LGHNA, YSLEER. Deletion took 1 base off V and 2 bases off J, with a span of 24 bases between the germline ends.

This TCR came from a man in his fifties or sixties who received an inactivated influenza vaccine. Donor details come from another sample of the same person, matched by shared clones. The starting material was PBMCs from blood, obtained 12 days after vaccination. Recombination joined TRBV4-3 with TRBJ2-7; the D gene identity is not certain. The CDR3 has the sequence CASSQGLPSPAAQPYEQYF. The DNA reads TGCGCCAGCAGCCAAGGCCTCCCTAGTCCGGCGGCCCAACCCTACGAGCAGTACTTC.